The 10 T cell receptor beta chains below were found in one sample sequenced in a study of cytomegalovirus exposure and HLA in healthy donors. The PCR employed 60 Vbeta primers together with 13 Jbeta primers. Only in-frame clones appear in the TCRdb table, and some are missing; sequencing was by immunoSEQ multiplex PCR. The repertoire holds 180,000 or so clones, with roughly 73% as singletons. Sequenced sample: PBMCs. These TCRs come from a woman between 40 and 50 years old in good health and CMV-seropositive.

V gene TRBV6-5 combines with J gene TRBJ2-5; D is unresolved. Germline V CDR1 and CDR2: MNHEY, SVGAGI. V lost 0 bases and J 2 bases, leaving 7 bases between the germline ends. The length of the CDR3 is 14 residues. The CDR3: CASSYSRQQETQYF. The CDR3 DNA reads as TGTGCCAGCAGTTACTCGAGGCAGCAAGAGACCCAGTACTTC.

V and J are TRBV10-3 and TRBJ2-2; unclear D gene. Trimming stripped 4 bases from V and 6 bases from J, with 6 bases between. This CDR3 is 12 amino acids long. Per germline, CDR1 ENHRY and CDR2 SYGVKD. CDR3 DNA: TGTGCCATCAGTGCAGGATCCGGGGAGCTGTTTTTT. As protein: CAISAGSGELFF.

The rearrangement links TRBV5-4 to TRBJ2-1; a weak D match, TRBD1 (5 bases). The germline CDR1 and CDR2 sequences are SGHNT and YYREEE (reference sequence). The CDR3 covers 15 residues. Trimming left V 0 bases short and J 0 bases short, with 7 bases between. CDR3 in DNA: TGTGCCAGCAGCTTGGGACAGAACTCCTACAATGAGCAGTTCTTC. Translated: CASSLGQNSYNEQFF.

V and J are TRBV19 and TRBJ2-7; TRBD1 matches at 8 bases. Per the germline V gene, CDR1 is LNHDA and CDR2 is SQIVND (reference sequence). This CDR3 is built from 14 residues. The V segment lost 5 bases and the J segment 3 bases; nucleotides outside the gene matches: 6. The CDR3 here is CASSVSGTGYEQYF. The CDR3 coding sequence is TGTGCCAGTAGTGTGTCCGGGACAGGCTACGAGCAGTACTTC.

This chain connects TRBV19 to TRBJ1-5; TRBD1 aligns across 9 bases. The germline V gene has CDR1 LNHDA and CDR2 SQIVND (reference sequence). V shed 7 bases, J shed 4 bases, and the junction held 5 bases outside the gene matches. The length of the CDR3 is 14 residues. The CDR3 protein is CASTLQGANQPQHF. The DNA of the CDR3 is TGTGCCAGTACTTTACAGGGGGCGAATCAGCCCCAGCATTTT.

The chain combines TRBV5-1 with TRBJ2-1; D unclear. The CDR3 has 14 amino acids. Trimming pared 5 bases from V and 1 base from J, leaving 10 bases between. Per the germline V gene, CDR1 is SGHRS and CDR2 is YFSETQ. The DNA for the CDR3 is TGCGCCAGCAGTCACCCACAGTCCTACAATGAGCAGTTCTTC. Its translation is CASSHPQSYNEQFF. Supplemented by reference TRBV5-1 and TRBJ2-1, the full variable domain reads KAGVTQTPRYLIKTRGQQVTLSCSPISGHRSVSWYQQTPGQGLQFLFEYFSETQRNKGNFPGRFSGRQFSNSRSEMNVSTLELGDSALYLCASSHPQSYNEQFFGPGTRLTVL.

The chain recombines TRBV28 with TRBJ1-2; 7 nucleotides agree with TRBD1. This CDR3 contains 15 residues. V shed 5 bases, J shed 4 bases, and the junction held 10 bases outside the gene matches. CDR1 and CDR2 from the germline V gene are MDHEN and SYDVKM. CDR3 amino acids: CASSRGLQGGYGYTF. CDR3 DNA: TGTGCCAGCAGTCGAGGATTGCAGGGGGGCTATGGCTACACCTTC.

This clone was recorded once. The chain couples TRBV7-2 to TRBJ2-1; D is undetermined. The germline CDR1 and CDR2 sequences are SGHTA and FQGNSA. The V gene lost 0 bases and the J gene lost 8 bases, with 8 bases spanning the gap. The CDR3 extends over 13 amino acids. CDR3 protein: CASSLAVHYEQFF. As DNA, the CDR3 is TGTGCCAGCAGCTTAGCGGTCCACTATGAGCAGTTCTTC.

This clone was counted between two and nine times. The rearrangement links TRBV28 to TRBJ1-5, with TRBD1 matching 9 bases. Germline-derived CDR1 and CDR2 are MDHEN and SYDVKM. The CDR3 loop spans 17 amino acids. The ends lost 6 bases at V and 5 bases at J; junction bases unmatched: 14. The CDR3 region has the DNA TGTGCCAGCAGCTTAAGCCAGGGGACAGGGCTCTATCAGCCCCAGCATTTT. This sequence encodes CASSLSQGTGLYQPQHF.

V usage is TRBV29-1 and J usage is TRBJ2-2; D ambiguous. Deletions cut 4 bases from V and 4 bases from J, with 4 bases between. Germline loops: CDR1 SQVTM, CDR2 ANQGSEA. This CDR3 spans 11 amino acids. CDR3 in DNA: TGCAGCGTTGGAGGCACCGGGGAGCTGTTTTTT. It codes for CSVGGTGELFF.